This TCR beta chain was observed in a study of molecular identifiers for immune sequencing clone quantification. The CDR3 runs 12 residues. The junction had 5 bases not matched to a gene; V was cut back by 7 bases and J by 6 bases. Germline CDR1 LNHDA, CDR2 SQIVND (reference sequence). Preparation of the bulk TCR libraries relied on previously described methods and listed TCR primers. MiXCR, applied by TCRdb to the PCR reads, yields one record per CDR3 protein. The sample lists approximately 500,000 distinct CDR3 sequences, approximately 25% occurring once. Details on this clonotype: Its antigen is unidentified.

Libraries of naive CD8 T cells were made from about 19,000 to 1,100,000 sorted cells. They used 10%, 30% or 50% RNA. Study results and caveats: Jurkat TCR RNA that was spiked in from one cell was reportedly detectable among roughly 1 million naive cells.

The specimen sequenced was naive CD8+ T cells from blood, with Jurkat cell RNA spiked in. Subset indicated: FACS-sorted CD8+CD4-CCR7+CD45RA+ naive T cells. The source of this sequence is a human donor in good health. Some libraries in this study had Jurkat cell RNA spiked in. J is TRBJ2-5 and V is TRBV19, with 7 bases fitting TRBD2. CDR3 in amino acids: CASMNGRKTQYF. The CDR3 DNA sequence: TGTGCCAGTATGAACGGGAGGAAGACCCAGTACTTC. Full variable domain (outside the CDR3, taken from reference TRBV19 and TRBJ2-5): DGGITQSPKYLFRKEGQNVTLSCEQNLNHDAMYWYRQDPGQGLRLIYYSQIVNDFQKGDIAEGYSVSREKKESFPLTVTSAQKNPTAFYLCASMNGRKTQYFGPGTRLLVL.